The rows below give T cell receptor beta chains drawn from one sample of a study of OX40 agonist ivuxolimab in advanced cancers. Here immunoSEQ multiplex PCR was the method, and the copy in TCRdb shows in-frame clones only, minus some. The repertoire holds around 70,000 clones, with 75% to 90% as singletons. Sample: CD4+ or CD8+ T cells sorted from blood, taken in a trial of the OX40 agonist ivuxolimab. All receptors derive from an adult with an advanced solid tumor such as melanoma, head and neck, liver or kidney cancer. The CDR3 runs from the conserved cysteine through the conserved F or W. The D gene is left open where the match is weak. Size is omitted from some rows. Given values are once, few, many or a class for expanded clones.

CASTPDSNYGYTF | TGTGCCAGTACCCCGGACAGTAACTATGGCTACACCTTC | TRBJ1-2 | - | TRBV28 | -
CASSLYRGDTQYF | TGTGCCAGCAGCCTATACAGGGGGGATACGCAGTATTTT | TRBJ2-3 | TRBD1 | TRBV7-9 | -
CASSARNPKTGRNTEAFF | TGTGCCAGCAGTGCTCGCAACCCCAAGACAGGGCGGAACACTGAAGCTTTCTTT | TRBJ1-1 | TRBD1 | TRBV25-1 | -
CASSRRDGNTEAFF | TGCGCCAGCAGCAGAAGGGACGGGAACACTGAAGCTTTCTTT | TRBJ1-1 | - | TRBV5-1 | -
CASSPTEGGYTF | TGTGCCAGCAGCCCCACGGAGGGTGGCTACACCTTC | TRBJ1-2 | - | TRBV5-4 | once
CASSPPLTDTQYF | TGTGCCAGCAGTCCCCCGCTAACAGATACGCAGTATTTT | TRBJ2-3 | - | TRBV6-5 | -
CASSVNRDRGTLYNEQFF | TGTGCCAGCAGCGTCAACCGGGACAGGGGGACCCTCTACAATGAGCAGTTCTTC | TRBJ2-1 | TRBD1 | TRBV9 | -
CASSYPRGLNQPQHF | TGTGCCAGCAGTTACCCGCGGGGACTAAATCAGCCCCAGCATTTT | TRBJ1-5 | - | TRBV6-5 | -
CASSPTGPSTNEKLFF | TGTGCCAGCAGCCCTACAGGGCCATCAACTAATGAAAAACTGTTTTTT | TRBJ1-4 | - | TRBV7-3 | -
CASSPDRADSNQPQHF | TGTGCCAGCTCACCCGACAGGGCGGATAGCAATCAGCCCCAGCATTTT | TRBJ1-5 | TRBD1 | TRBV18 | -
CASSQVTGLGRTDTQYF | TGTGCCAGCAGCCAAGTGACAGGGTTGGGTCGCACAGATACGCAGTATTTT | TRBJ2-3 | TRBD1 | TRBV4-2 | -
CASSYSSSYEQYF | TGTGCCAGCAGCTACTCGAGCTCCTACGAGCAGTACTTC | TRBJ2-7 | - | TRBV27 | -
CASSLSGGEQFF | TGTGCCAGCAGCTTATCAGGGGGCGAGCAGTTCTTC | TRBJ2-1 | TRBD1 | TRBV7-3 | -
CSTVTGGDETQYF | TGCAGCACCGTGACAGGGGGCGATGAGACCCAGTACTTC | TRBJ2-5 | TRBD1 | TRBV29-1 | -
CASSLQGGSYNEQFF | TGCGCCAGCAGCTTGCAGGGCGGTTCCTACAATGAGCAGTTCTTC | TRBJ2-1 | - | TRBV5-1 | -
CASSYPGAWDQPQHF | TGTGCCAGCAGTTACCCGGGAGCGTGGGATCAGCCCCAGCATTTT | TRBJ1-5 | - | TRBV6-5 | -
CASSPGANQPQHF | TGTGCCAGCTCGCCCGGGGCCAATCAGCCCCAGCATTTT | TRBJ1-5 | - | TRBV18 | -
CASSRWGISGNEQFF | TGTGCCAGCAGTCGATGGGGGATTAGTGGGAATGAGCAGTTCTTC | TRBJ2-1 | - | TRBV27 | -
CASSFVPGGYTF | TGTGCCAGCAGCTTCGTCCCGGGAGGCTACACCTTC | TRBJ1-2 | - | TRBV11-2 | -
CAWSADSNQPQHF | TGTGCCTGGAGTGCGGACAGCAATCAGCCCCAGCATTTT | TRBJ1-5 | - | TRBV30 | few
CASSLTKRAQYF | TGTGCCAGCAGTTTGACAAAGAGGGCCCAGTACTTC | TRBJ2-5 | - | TRBV28 | once
CASSVGAGMGYEQYF | TGTGCCAGCAGCGTAGGGGCAGGAATGGGCTACGAGCAGTACTTC | TRBJ2-7 | - | TRBV9 | few
CASSSRLAGGNTGELFF | TGTGCCAGCAGCTCAAGACTAGCGGGGGGGAACACCGGGGAGCTGTTTTTT | TRBJ2-2 | TRBD2 | TRBV7-9 | once
CASSVDRGQASPLHF | TGTGCCAGCAGCGTAGACAGGGGCCAGGCTTCACCCCTCCACTTT | TRBJ1-6 | TRBD1 | TRBV9 | -
CASSNDRGNQPQHF | TGTGCCAGCAGCAATGACAGGGGCAATCAGCCCCAGCATTTT | TRBJ1-5 | TRBD1 | TRBV28 | -
CASSRGTSQETQYF | TGTGCCAGCAGCCGCGGGACTAGCCAAGAGACCCAGTACTTC | TRBJ2-5 | TRBD2 | TRBV5-6 | -
CSARVLTEAFF | TGCAGCGCCAGGGTGCTCACTGAAGCTTTCTTT | TRBJ1-1 | - | TRBV29-1 | -
CASSIRGDQRGSEAFF | TGTGCCAGTAGTATAAGGGGGGACCAAAGGGGCTCTGAAGCTTTCTTT | TRBJ1-1 | - | TRBV19 | -
CASSKTGSEAFF | TGTGCCAGCAGCAAAACCGGGAGCGAGGCTTTCTTT | TRBJ1-1 | - | TRBV9 | -
CATSRDRGRGTGELFF | TGTGCCACCAGCAGGGACAGGGGGCGCGGCACCGGGGAGCTGTTTTTT | TRBJ2-2 | TRBD1 | TRBV15 | -
CASSRDLTYEQYF | TGTGCCAGCAGCCGGGACCTAACCTACGAGCAGTACTTC | TRBJ2-7 | - | TRBV4-2 | -
CASSTWDRALGGTDTQYF | TGTGCCAGCTCAACCTGGGACAGGGCCCTTGGGGGCACAGATACGCAGTATTTT | TRBJ2-3 | TRBD1 | TRBV18 | -
CAWSTGVYTGELFF | TGTGCCTGGAGTACCGGGGTATACACCGGGGAGCTGTTTTTT | TRBJ2-2 | - | TRBV30 | -
CASSTQTGSSYEQYF | TGTGCCAGTAGTACCCAGACAGGGTCCTCCTACGAGCAGTACTTC | TRBJ2-7 | TRBD1 | TRBV19 | -
CASSYSGQGASWQYF | TGTGCCAGCAGTTACTCCGGACAGGGAGCATCGTGGCAGTACTTC | TRBJ2-7 | TRBD1 | TRBV6-6 | -
CASSLGGSSGANVLTF | TGCGCCAGCAGCTTGGGGGGTAGCTCTGGGGCCAACGTCCTGACTTTC | TRBJ2-6 | - | TRBV5-1 | -
CASRGNTEAFF | TGTGCCAGCAGGGGTAACACTGAAGCTTTCTTT | TRBJ1-1 | - | TRBV2 | few
CASSLGSGSYEQYF | TGTGCCAGCAGCCTCGGTAGCGGCTCCTACGAGCAGTACTTC | TRBJ2-7 | - | TRBV9 | many
CAIETWGTDSGANVLTF | TGTGCAATAGAGACATGGGGGACAGACTCTGGGGCCAACGTCCTGACTTTC | TRBJ2-6 | TRBD1 | TRBV7-9 | -
CASSPQEETQYF | TGTGCCAGCTCACCACAGGAAGAGACCCAGTACTTC | TRBJ2-5 | - | TRBV18 | -
CASSLAVGGANVLTF | TGCGCCAGCAGCTTGGCTGTCGGTGGGGCCAACGTCCTGACTTTC | TRBJ2-6 | - | TRBV5-1 | -
CASTGYTEAFF | TGTGCCAGCACGGGTTACACTGAAGCTTTCTTT | TRBJ1-1 | - | TRBV2 | -
CASSFTGTGNSPLHF | TGTGCCAGCAGCTTTACAGGGACGGGGAATTCACCCCTCCACTTT | TRBJ1-6 | - | TRBV7-9 | -
CASSPWTGGRIGELFF | TGTGCCAGCAGCCCGTGGACAGGGGGCCGAATCGGGGAGCTGTTTTTT | TRBJ2-2 | TRBD1 | TRBV9 | -
CASSLRGLAGGLTYTDTQYF | TGCGCCAGCAGCCTACGGGGACTAGCGGGAGGCCTTACTTACACAGATACGCAGTATTTT | TRBJ2-3 | TRBD2 | TRBV4-3 | few
CASSARQGTSPLHF | TGTGCCAGCAGCGCTAGACAGGGTACTTCACCCCTCCACTTT | TRBJ1-6 | TRBD1 | TRBV5-4 | -
CASSLGGQGTYGYTF | TGTGCCAGCAGCTTAGGGGGACAGGGGACCTATGGCTACACCTTC | TRBJ1-2 | TRBD1 | TRBV7-8 | -
CSVGGTGHYEQYF | TGCAGCGTTGGTGGGACAGGGCATTACGAGCAGTACTTC | TRBJ2-7 | TRBD1 | TRBV29-1 | -
CASTGQGGQETQYF | TGTGCCAGCACGGGACAGGGAGGGCAAGAGACCCAGTACTTC | TRBJ2-5 | TRBD1 | TRBV28 | -
CASSQDGHSNQPQHF | TGCGCCAGCAGCCAAGACGGTCATAGCAATCAGCCCCAGCATTTT | TRBJ1-5 | - | TRBV4-3 | medium-sized
CASSLGGSDQPQHF | TGTGCCAGCAGCTTAGGAGGGTCGGATCAGCCCCAGCATTTT | TRBJ1-5 | - | TRBV7-9 | once
CASSNTGLGRGYTF | TGTGCCAGTAGCAACACGGGCCTAGGACGTGGCTACACCTTC | TRBJ1-2 | - | TRBV19 | -
CASSQDTSGIEQYF | TGCGCCAGCAGCCAAGATACTAGCGGGATCGAGCAGTACTTC | TRBJ2-7 | TRBD2 | TRBV4-3 | once
CASSGGLAAYNEQFF | TGTGCCAGCAGCGGGGGACTAGCGGCTTACAATGAGCAGTTCTTC | TRBJ2-1 | TRBD2 | TRBV7-2 | -